This T cell receptor (beta chain) comes out of a study of neurological immune-mediated disorders. This clonotype has a count of ten or more. Its cognate antigen is unknown. Germline-derived CDR1 and CDR2 are LGHNT and FRNRAP. The CDR3 loop spans 19 amino acids. Deletions cut 0 bases from V and 0 bases from J, with 18 bases between. Study results and limitations: CDR3 amino acid sequences of expanded clones were not shared across subjects, a result suggesting private repertoires in all groups.

The cDNA was generated through 5'RACE incorporating 10-nucleotide random UMIs. A single record per CDR3 protein comes from TCRdb applying MiXCR to the 5' RACE reads. The data hold under 60,000 distinct CDR3 sequences, with around 3.5% observed a single time. The unsorted libraries were made from 2 million PBMCs kept at -80 C. The genes are TRBV12-5 and TRBJ1-5; D remains unclear. The sequence was obtained from a man in his forties with multiple sclerosis. Sequencing was performed on PBMCs. The DNA for the CDR3 is TGTGCTAGTGGTTTGGTTAATTTTGTCGGGTCCTATAGCAATCAGCCCCAGCATTTT. Translation gives CASGLVNFVGSYSNQPQHF.